The clone carrying this T cell receptor beta chain has just a few counts. Here the gene names and germline are mouse. The read terminates 4 residues before the CDR3 end, so the remaining end is supplied by the germline J gene. Extraction of RNA preceded its reverse transcription into cDNA, which served as the sequencing template. Clones were sequenced by immunoSEQ multiplex PCR, and TCRdb holds only the in-frame ones, with some missing. The record shows some 110,000 clones for this sample, with no singletons present. Deletions cut 0 bases from V and 0 bases from J, with 9 bases between. The CDR3 covers 15 residues. Germline CDR1 NSQYPW, CDR2 LRSPGD (reference sequence). This entry is derived from a study of CD8+ T cells in alopecia areata.

The clonotype originates from a C3H/HeJ mouse with alopecia areata. The mouse line has the MHC haplotype H2-k. Sequenced material: lesional skin. The V gene is TRBV1, the J gene TRBJ2-7; tentative D call: TRBD2 (6 bases). The CDR3 reads CTCSAEYWDSYEQYF. The sequenced CDR3 bases are TGCACCTGCAGTGCAGAATACTGGGACTCCTAT.